These 10 T cell receptor beta chains were sequenced from one sample in a study of shared T cell receptors in the human thymus. Sequencing used immunoSEQ multiplex PCR; TCRdb keeps in-frame clones, though not all of them. This table has a few hundred thousand clones, about 95% appearing once. Sequenced input: thymocytes. Receptors were obtained from a human donor.

The chain has TRBV10-1 and TRBJ2-3; D is ambiguous. Germline assignment: CDR1 WNHNN and CDR2 SYGVQD (reference sequence). V dropped 7 bases and J dropped 2 bases, with 13 bases sitting between them. The CDR3 sequence is 14 residues long. CDR3 DNA: TGCGCCAGCACCCATTTTAGGTTCACAGATACGCAGTATTTT. Protein sequence: CASTHFRFTDTQYF.

This clone was seen a single time. The CDR3 bases are TGTGCCAGCAGCCTCGCCCCCCGGGCCCCGGGGGGAAATGAGCAGTTCTTC. Amino acids: CASSLAPRAPGGNEQFF. The chain couples TRBV27 to TRBJ2-1; 7 bases line up with TRBD2. Germline V gene sequence: CDR1 MNHEY, CDR2 SMNVEV (reference sequence). The ends lost 6 bases at V and 7 bases at J; junction bases unmatched: 18. CDR3 length equals 17 residues.

V gene TRBV6-6 combines with J gene TRBJ1-4, with D perhaps TRBD1 (6 bases). The CDR3 has 16 amino acids. Germline CDR1 is MNHNY and CDR2 is SVGAGI (reference sequence). The germline V and J ends were trimmed by 5 bases and 0 bases, with 13 bases remaining between them. CDR3 nucleotide sequence: TGTGCCAGCAGTCCAACGGGGGCCGCAACTAATGAAAAACTGTTTTTT. The encoded protein is CASSPTGAATNEKLFF.

This clone was seen just once. V and J are TRBV28 and TRBJ1-1; D uncertain. This CDR3 region has 12 residues. Germline CDR1 is MDHEN and CDR2 is SYDVKM. V gave up 8 bases and J gave up 5 bases, with 12 bases separating them. The CDR3: CASLSYPTEAFF. The CDR3 DNA follows: TGTGCCAGCCTATCATACCCAACTGAAGCTTTCTTT.

This chain connects TRBV6-1 to TRBJ2-2; D is uncertain. Per the germline V gene, CDR1 is MNHNS and CDR2 is SASEGT. V was clipped by 4 bases and J by 6 bases, with 21 bases between them. The CDR3 is 17 residues long. Written as DNA, the CDR3 is TGTGCCAGCAGTGTCACTTTTCGAGCGAGAGATGCCGGGGAGCTGTTTTTT. Translated, it gives CASSVTFRARDAGELFF.

The chain carries TRBV10-1 and TRBJ1-2; D is undetermined. In germline, CDR1 is WNHNN, CDR2 SYGVQD (reference sequence). The CDR3 has 14 residues. Trimming cost V 7 bases and J 4 bases, with 16 bases left between them. The CDR3 region is CASISLDSTYGYTF. The CDR3 DNA sequence: TGCGCCAGCATCTCGTTGGACTCTACCTATGGCTACACCTTC.

This chain joins TRBV10-3 and TRBJ1-2; perhaps TRBD1 as D (6 bases). The V end lost 2 bases, the J end lost 6 bases, and 16 bases lay between the germline ends. In germline, CDR1 is ENHRY, CDR2 SYGVKD. The CDR3 is 15 residues long. The CDR3 here is CAISENTGRKDGYTF. CDR3 nucleotides: TGTGCCATCAGTGAGAATACAGGGCGTAAGGATGGCTACACCTTC.

This clone was recorded a few times. The rearrangement links TRBV27 to TRBJ2-3; TRBD2 agrees at 10 bases. The CDR3 runs to 14 residues. Trimming cost V 2 bases and J 4 bases; bases outside gene matches: 0. The germline gives CDR1 MNHEY, CDR2 SMNVEV (reference sequence). The CDR3: CASSLLAGADTQYF. The CDR3 DNA reads TGTGCCAGCAGTTTACTAGCGGGAGCAGATACGCAGTATTTT.

V usage is TRBV5-6 and J usage is TRBJ1-2; unclear D gene. The CDR3 length is 15 residues. Trimming cost V 0 bases and J 3 bases, with 12 bases left between them. Germline CDR1 is SGHDT and CDR2 is YYEEEE. The CDR3 DNA sequence: TGTGCCAGCAGCTTGGTGAGGGTAATCGACTATGGCTACACCTTC. This translates into CASSLVRVIDYGYTF.

The chain links TRBV27 to TRBJ2-3; TRBD2 matches 8 bases. With 6 bases clipped from V and 4 bases from J, the junction kept 12 bases outside the gene matches. There are 16 residues in the CDR3. Germline values: CDR1 MNHEY, CDR2 SMNVEV (reference sequence). CDR3 region: CASSPRRLAIPDTQYF. CDR3 in DNA: TGTGCCAGCAGCCCTAGGAGACTAGCGATCCCAGATACGCAGTATTTT.